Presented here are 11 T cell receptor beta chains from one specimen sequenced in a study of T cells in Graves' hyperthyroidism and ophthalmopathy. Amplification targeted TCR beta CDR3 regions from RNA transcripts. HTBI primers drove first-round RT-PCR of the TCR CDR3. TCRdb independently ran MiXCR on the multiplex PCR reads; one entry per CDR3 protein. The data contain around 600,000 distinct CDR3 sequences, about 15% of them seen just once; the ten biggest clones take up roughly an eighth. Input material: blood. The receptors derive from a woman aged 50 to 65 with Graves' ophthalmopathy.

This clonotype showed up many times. CDR3 residues: CASSTLLVGNTEAFF. The DNA of the CDR3 is TGTGCCAGTAGTACCCTCCTCGTGGGGAACACTGAAGCTTTCTTT. The V and J genes are TRBV19 and TRBJ1-1; D is unclear. The CDR3 has 15 amino acids. Germline V gives CDR1 LNHDA, CDR2 SQIVND (reference sequence). V was cut by 4 bases and J by 1 base, with 13 bases left in between.

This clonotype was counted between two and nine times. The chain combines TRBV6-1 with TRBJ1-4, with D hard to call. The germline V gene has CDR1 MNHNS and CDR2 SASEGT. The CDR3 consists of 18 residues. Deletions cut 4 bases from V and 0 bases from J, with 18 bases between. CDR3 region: CASSGRPGYRATNEKLFF. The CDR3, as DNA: TGTGCCAGCAGTGGACGCCCGGGGTACCGGGCAACTAATGAAAAACTGTTTTTT.

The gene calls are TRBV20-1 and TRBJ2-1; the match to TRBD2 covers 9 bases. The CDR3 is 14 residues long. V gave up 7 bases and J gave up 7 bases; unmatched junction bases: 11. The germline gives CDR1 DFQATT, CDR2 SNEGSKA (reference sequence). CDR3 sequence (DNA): TGCAGTGTCCGAACCGGGACTAGCTTAAATGAGCAGTTCTTC. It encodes CSVRTGTSLNEQFF.

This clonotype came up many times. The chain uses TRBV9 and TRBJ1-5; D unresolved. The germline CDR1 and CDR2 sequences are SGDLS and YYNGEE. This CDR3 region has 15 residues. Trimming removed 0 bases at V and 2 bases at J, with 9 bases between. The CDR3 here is CASSVEDGGNQPQHF. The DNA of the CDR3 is TGTGCCAGCAGCGTAGAGGACGGGGGCAATCAGCCCCAGCATTTT. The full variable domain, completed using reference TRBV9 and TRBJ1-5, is DSGVTQTPKHLITATGQRVTLRCSPRSGDLSVYWYQQSLDQGLQFLIQYYNGEERAKGNILERFSAQQFPDLHSELNLSSLELGDSALYFCASSVEDGGNQPQHFGDGTRLSIL.

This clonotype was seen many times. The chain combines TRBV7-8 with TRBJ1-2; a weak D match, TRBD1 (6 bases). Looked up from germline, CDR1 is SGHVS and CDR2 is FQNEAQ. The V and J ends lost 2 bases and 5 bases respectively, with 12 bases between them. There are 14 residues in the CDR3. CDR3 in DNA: TGTGCCAGCAGCTTACTCTTGGACAGTTATGGCTACACCTTC. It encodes CASSLLLDSYGYTF. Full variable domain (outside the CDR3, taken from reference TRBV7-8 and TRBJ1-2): GAGVSQSPRYKVAKRGQDVALRCDPISGHVSLFWYQQALGQGPEFLTYFQNEAQLDKSGLPSDRFFAERPEGSVSTLKIQRTQQEDSAVYLCASSLLLDSYGYTFGSGTRLTVV.

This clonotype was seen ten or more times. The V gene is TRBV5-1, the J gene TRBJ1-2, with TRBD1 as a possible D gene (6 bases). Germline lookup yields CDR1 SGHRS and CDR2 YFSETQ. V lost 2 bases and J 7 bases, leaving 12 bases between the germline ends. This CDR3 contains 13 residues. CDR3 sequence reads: CASSFKGQFGYTF. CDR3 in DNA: TGCGCCAGCAGCTTTAAAGGACAGTTTGGCTACACCTTC. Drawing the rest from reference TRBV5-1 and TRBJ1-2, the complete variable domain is KAGVTQTPRYLIKTRGQQVTLSCSPISGHRSVSWYQQTPGQGLQFLFEYFSETQRNKGNFPGRFSGRQFSNSRSEMNVSTLELGDSALYLCASSFKGQFGYTFGSGTRLTVV.

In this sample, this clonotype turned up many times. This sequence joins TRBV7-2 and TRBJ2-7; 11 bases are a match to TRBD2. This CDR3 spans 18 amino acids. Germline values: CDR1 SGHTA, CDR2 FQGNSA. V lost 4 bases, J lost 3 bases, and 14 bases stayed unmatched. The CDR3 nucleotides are TGTGCCAGCAGCTCCGAGGGACCGGGACTAGCGGACCGCTACGAGCAGTACTTC. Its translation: CASSSEGPGLADRYEQYF.

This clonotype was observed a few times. Here the CDR3 DNA reads TGTGCCAGCAGCGCGCCGGGGGCGCCTGAGACCCAGTACTTC. As protein: CASSAPGAPETQYF. The chain links TRBV12-3 or TRBV12-4 to TRBJ2-5; either TRBD1 or TRBD2 may supply D (6 bases each). The length of the CDR3 is 14 residues. V lost 6 bases and J lost 5, with 16 bases in between.

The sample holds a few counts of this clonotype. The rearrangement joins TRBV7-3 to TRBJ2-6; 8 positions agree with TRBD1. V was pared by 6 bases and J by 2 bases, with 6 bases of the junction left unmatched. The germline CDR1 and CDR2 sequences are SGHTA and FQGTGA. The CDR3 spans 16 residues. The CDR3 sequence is CASSRTGKPGANVLTF. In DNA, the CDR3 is TGTGCCAGCAGTAGGACAGGGAAACCTGGGGCCAACGTCCTGACTTTC.

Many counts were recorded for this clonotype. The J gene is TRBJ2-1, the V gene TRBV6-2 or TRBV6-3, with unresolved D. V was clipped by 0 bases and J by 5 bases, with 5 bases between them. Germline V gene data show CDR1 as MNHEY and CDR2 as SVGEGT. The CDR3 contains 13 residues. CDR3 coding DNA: TGTGCCAGCAGTTACTCAGAAAACAATGAGCAGTTCTTC. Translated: CASSYSENNEQFF.

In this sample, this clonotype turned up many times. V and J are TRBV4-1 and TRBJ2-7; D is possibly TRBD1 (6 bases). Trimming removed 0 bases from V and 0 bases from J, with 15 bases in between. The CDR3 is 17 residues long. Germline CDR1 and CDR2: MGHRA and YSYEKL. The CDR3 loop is CASSQDIQGSGSYEQYF. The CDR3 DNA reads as TGCGCCAGCAGCCAAGACATACAGGGTTCGGGCTCCTACGAGCAGTACTTC.